This record concerns one T cell receptor beta chain sequence. Its antigen is not yet known. No much larger clone is present one base from it, and per-base qualities are unavailable. This specimen comes from a study of blood T cell repertoires in COVID-19 (dated by TCRdb to the early 2020s). With regard to the full study: Samples from collaborators originated in the United States, Italy and Spain and spanned both the acute and convalescent phases of COVID-19. The material from the prospective study consisted of cDNA or gDNA derived from T cells, B-cell-depleted T cells, or PBMCs. Subjects who had been exposed to COVID-19, were actively infected with it, or had recovered from it provided the deeply sampled blood TCRbeta repertoires that made up the dataset. A freely available public database, intended as a resource for researchers studying the immune response to SARS-CoV-2, is where the repertoires were released. Samples were obtained from the ongoing ImmuneRACE study (first 160 participants) and from roughly 1,300 subjects provided by 6 global collaborators. The sample metadata nearly always contained a de-identified subject ID, COVID-19 status, age in years and sex. HLA class I and class II types, where available, came from metadata supplied by the sample provider rather than from assay-based typing.

TCRbeta CDR3 regions were amplified from genomic DNA using the immunoSEQ Assay, a bias-controlled multiplex PCR. From the authors' description of their analysis: Within the assay, amplification of reference gene primers was used to estimate how many nucleated cells each sample contained. To quantify the absolute abundance of each unique TCRbeta CDR3 rearrangement, sequence reads were collapsed and filtered. Productive Simpson clonality was computed per sample as the square root of Simpson's diversity index over productive rearrangements. The immuneACCESS repertoire file appears here via TCRdb, limited to in-frame rearrangements. These files lack a portion of the clones; in checked studies, under half of the deficit traces to unresolved V genes, and the cause of the others is not known. V, J and clone size reflect that table, while D and trimming were determined from the DNA. The sample table contains approximately 140,000 clones; only one count was recorded for roughly nine tenths of them. Together, the top ten hold approximately 3.8% of the sample.

CDR1 LGHNT and CDR2 FRNRAP were looked up in the germline V gene. The CDR3, cysteine through phenylalanine, is 16 amino acids long. This entry keeps only the CDR3 DNA: 48 bases, framed from base 1. V is reduced by 0 bases and J by 4 bases, leaving a spacing of 15 bases between them. The full study reports these points: How much clinical and demographic metadata was included differed by source and by participant, and the metadata was provided uncurated.

Enrolling through a virtual design, the prospective study's participants ranged in age from roughly 18 to 90 years and lived across roughly 24 United States geographic areas. In the prospective study, participants were assigned to cohorts based on the clinical history participants reported in a screening survey and a study questionnaire. A participant counted as exposed if, within 2 weeks of entering the study, that participant had been in contact with someone who had a PCR-confirmed or clinician-diagnosed COVID-19 case. In the prospective study, mobile phlebotomists collected whole blood, serum and a nasopharyngeal or oropharyngeal swab from each participant. Prospective study participants could optionally give additional blood draws and questionnaires over an approximately 2-month period. Before DNA extraction, prospective study blood samples were shipped either frozen or at room temperature.

The chain joins TRBV12-5 to TRBJ1-2, with the D gene not clear enough to name. This TCR was recovered from a woman between 35 and 50 years old who had been exposed to COVID-19. Material for sequencing was PBMCs or T cells enriched from blood (not recorded which). The CDR3: CASGLVWADPPYGYTF. The sequence in DNA is TGTGCTAGTGGTTTGGTATGGGCAGATCCTCCCTATGGCTACACCTTC.